This record concerns one TCR beta chain sequence. Its antigen is not identified. The entry originates in a study of Graves' ophthalmopathy and Graves' hyperthyroidism. Enrollment excluded any patients with other autoimmune diseases, uncontrolled infections, pregnancy or lactation. Investigators amplified TCR beta CDR3 regions from RNA transcripts. RT-PCR with HTBI primers came first, then second-round multiplex PCR. In TCRdb, the multiplex PCR reads were re-called with MiXCR into one record per CDR3 protein. The data hold more than 550,000 distinct CDR3 sequences, with approximately 39% observed a single time. Notes on the study in general: A 13-signature model separated ophthalmopathy from stable hyperthyroidism, roughly 85% sensitivity, 75% to 84% specificity.

Trimming shortened V by 6 bases and J by 0 bases, and 11 bases separated the two germline ends. The CDR3 is made up of 14 amino acids. Germline V gene sequence: CDR1 LGHNA, CDR2 YSLEER. The chain couples TRBV4-3 to TRBJ1-1, with no clear D. This receptor was identified in an adult man with Graves' ophthalmopathy. The sequenced sample consisted of peripheral blood. CDR3 in DNA: TGCGCCAGCAGACCAAAGAGTCTGAACACTGAAGCTTTCTTT. This sequence encodes CASRPKSLNTEAFF.